These T cell receptor beta chains were read from a single sample in a study of CD8+ T cells in alopecia areata. Some clones are missing from TCRdb's copy, which holds only in-frame ones; the method was immunoSEQ multiplex PCR. The sample includes approximately 30,000 clones, around 60% seen only once; the top ten take less than 50%. The sample consisted of NKG2D-high CD8+ T cells sorted from blood. The receptors were gathered from a human donor with alopecia areata. The CDR3 runs from the conserved cysteine through the conserved F or W. A D gene is named only where the DNA matches it firmly. Clone size, where shown, is once, few, many, or a class for clones that have expanded.

NA	NA	TRBV27	TRBJ1-2	TGTGCCAGCAGTTTCACGGGATCTGGCTACACCTTC	CASSFTGSGYTF
NA	few	TRBV13	TRBJ2-7	TGTGCCAGCAGCCTCGAGGGACGCCGGGCTTACGAGCAGTACTTC	CASSLEGRRAYEQYF
TRBD1	NA	TRBV7-9	TRBJ2-6	TGTGCCAGCAGCCCCGGGACAGGCCTCTCTGGGGCCAACGTCCTGACTTTC	CASSPGTGLSGANVLTF
NA	NA	TRBV19	TRBJ2-1	TGTGCCAGTAGTATTAGTGGGAGCTCCTACAATGAGCAGTTCTTC	CASSISGSSYNEQFF
NA	NA	TRBV7-9	TRBJ2-5	TGTGCCAGCAGCCCTCCACAACGTGGGAATCAAGAGACCCAGTACTTC	CASSPPQRGNQETQYF
NA	NA	TRBV30	TRBJ2-1	TGTGCCCTTTCTCCGGTCGACAATGAGCAGTTCTTC	CALSPVDNEQFF
NA	NA	TRBV27	TRBJ2-2	TGTGCCAGCAGAGGGGCTGACACCGGGGAGCTGTTTTTT	CASRGADTGELFF
NA	NA	TRBV29-1	TRBJ2-1	TGCAGCGTTGAATATGGGGGATACAATGAGCAGTTCTTC	CSVEYGGYNEQFF
TRBD1	NA	TRBV10-3	TRBJ1-1	TGTGCCATCAGCCCGGACAGGGGAAAGACTGAAGCTTTCTTT	CAISPDRGKTEAFF
NA	NA	TRBV19	TRBJ2-1	TGTGCCAGTAGTCCTTATCAGGGGCGTTCGTGGTATGAGCAGTTCTTC	CASSPYQGRSWYEQFF
TRBD1	once	TRBV27	TRBJ2-7	TGTGCCAGCAGTTCACGGGACAGGGGGCCTTACGAGCAGTACTTC	CASSSRDRGPYEQYF
TRBD2	few	TRBV4-1	TRBJ2-2	TGCGCCAGCAGCCTCTCGAGGGGAGCGGGAGGGCACGCCGGGGAGCTGTTTTTT	CASSLSRGAGGHAGELFF
TRBD2	few	TRBV4-2	TRBJ2-3	TGTGCCAGCAGCCAAGCATATTCCCTGGCTAGCGGGGGGGAGGATACGCAGTATTTT	CASSQAYSLASGGEDTQYF
NA	NA	TRBV18	TRBJ1-4	TGTGCCAGCTCACCCCGGGACGGTAATGAAAAACTGTTTTTT	CASSPRDGNEKLFF
TRBD2	NA	TRBV4-3	TRBJ2-7	TGCGCCAGCAGCCAAGATATCGCTAGCGGAGACTACGAGCAGTACTTC	CASSQDIASGDYEQYF
NA	few	TRBV2	TRBJ2-7	TGTGCCAGCAGTGAGTACCAGTTCAATGAGCAGTACTTC	CASSEYQFNEQYF
TRBD1	few	TRBV29-1	TRBJ2-3	TGCAGCGCGGAGGACAGGTTAAAGCGGGATACGCAGTATTTT	CSAEDRLKRDTQYF
TRBD2	NA	TRBV30	TRBJ2-1	TGTGCCTGGCAAGGACTAGCGGGGCTTGCCTCCTACAATGAGCAGTTCTTC	CAWQGLAGLASYNEQFF
NA	NA	TRBV2	TRBJ2-2	TGTGCCAGCAGTGAAGGACTAGGCAGCGGGGAGCTGTTTTTT	CASSEGLGSGELFF
TRBD1	NA	TRBV27	TRBJ1-1	TGTGCCAGCAGTCCCACAGGGGAGGTAACTGAAGCTTTCTTT	CASSPTGEVTEAFF
TRBD1	NA	TRBV2	TRBJ1-3	TGTGCCAGCAGTGAGGGACAGGGGGCTGGAAACACCATATATTTT	CASSEGQGAGNTIYF
TRBD1	few	TRBV29-1	TRBJ2-7	TGCAGCGTTGGGACAGGGGTCTCCTACGAGCAGTACTTC	CSVGTGVSYEQYF
NA	NA	TRBV27	TRBJ2-7	TGTGCCAGCAGTTTCACACTGGGGCAGGCCTACGAGCAGTACTTC	CASSFTLGQAYEQYF
NA	NA	TRBV30	TRBJ2-5	TGTGCCTGGAATCTCCCAGGGTTTATGGGGGAGACCCAGTACTTC	CAWNLPGFMGETQYF
NA	NA	TRBV7-6	TRBJ2-1	TGTGCCAGTACGAGGGGGTTCTACAATGAGCAGTTCTTC	CASTRGFYNEQFF
TRBD1	NA	TRBV27	TRBJ2-3	TGTGCCAGCAGGGACAGGGGGACAGATACGCAGTATTTT	CASRDRGTDTQYF
TRBD2	NA	TRBV4-3	TRBJ2-7	TGCGCCAGCAGCCAAGACAGCGGGGGGGACTACTACGAGCAGTACTTC	CASSQDSGGDYYEQYF
NA	NA	TRBV25-1	TRBJ2-1	TGTGCCAGCGGAACAGGGTCGGATGAGCAGTTCTTC	CASGTGSDEQFF
NA	many	TRBV14	TRBJ2-7	TGTGCCAGCAGCCAATTTTCAGGGGTCTACGAGCAGTACTTC	CASSQFSGVYEQYF
TRBD2	NA	TRBV5-1	TRBJ2-1	TGCGCCAGCAGCCCTTCTAGCGGCCTTTCTAGGGATGAGCAGTTCTTC	CASSPSSGLSRDEQFF
NA	few	TRBV10-3	TRBJ1-1	TGTGCCATCAGTGGCGAGGGGAAGGGGATGGGGAACACTGAAGCTTTCTTT	CAISGEGKGMGNTEAFF
NA	NA	TRBV15	TRBJ1-1	TGTGCCACCAGCACCCCTACTGAAGCTTTCTTT	CATSTPTEAFF
NA	NA	TRBV13	TRBJ2-2	TGTGCCAGCAGCTTAAGTGTAAGCCGGAACACCGGGGAGCTGTTTTTT	CASSLSVSRNTGELFF
TRBD1	NA	TRBV5-1	TRBJ2-6	TGCGCCAGCAGCTCATACAGGGGCGTCTCTGGGGCCAACGTCCTGACTTTC	CASSSYRGVSGANVLTF
TRBD2	NA	TRBV5-6	TRBJ2-7	TGTGCCAGCAGCTTGGAACTAGCGGCCCACGAGCAGTACTTC	CASSLELAAHEQYF
TRBD2	NA	TRBV27	TRBJ2-7	TGTGCCAGCCGGGGAGGGGAGACCTACGAGCAGTACTTC	CASRGGETYEQYF
NA	NA	TRBV29-1	TRBJ2-1	TGCAGCGCCCCGGCAGCCTACAATGAGCAGTTCTTC	CSAPAAYNEQFF
NA	NA	TRBV4-1	TRBJ2-1	TGCGCCAGCAGCCAAGATCTTCCGTCTGAGCAGTTCTTC	CASSQDLPSEQFF
NA	NA	TRBV19	TRBJ1-5	TGTGCCAGTTCGGAAGGCAATCAGCCCCAGCATTTT	CASSEGNQPQHF
TRBD1	NA	TRBV29-1	TRBJ2-1	TGCAGCGTCCGACAGGGGTCCAGCTACAATGAGCAGTTCTTC	CSVRQGSSYNEQFF
NA	few	TRBV29-1	TRBJ2-2	TGCAGCGTTGAAAGGGACACCGGGGAGCTGTTTTTT	CSVERDTGELFF
NA	NA	TRBV29-1	TRBJ1-1	TGCAGCGTTGATAGCAACACTGAAGCTTTCTTT	CSVDSNTEAFF
NA	NA	TRBV4-1	TRBJ2-7	TGCGCCAGCAGCCAAGATCACGGGGTTTACGAGCAGTACTTC	CASSQDHGVYEQYF
NA	few	TRBV5-1	TRBJ2-3	TGCGCCAGCAGCCCGCTGATCCGACCGACCATGGCAGATACGCAGTATTTT	CASSPLIRPTMADTQYF
TRBD1	NA	TRBV2	TRBJ1-2	TGTGCCAGCAGTGAAGCGGGGACAGCACCCTACACCTTC	CASSEAGTAPYTF
NA	NA	TRBV7-9	TRBJ2-5	TGTGCCAGCAGCCGAGGGGTGGAAGAGACCCAGTACTTC	CASSRGVEETQYF
NA	few	TRBV20-1	TRBJ2-7	TGCAGTGCTACCGGGGCGTACGAGCAGTACTTC	CSATGAYEQYF
TRBD2	NA	TRBV5-1	TRBJ2-3	TGCGCCAGCAGCCCCGGACTAGCGGGGTCCACAGATACGCAGTATTTT	CASSPGLAGSTDTQYF
NA	few	TRBV7-9	TRBJ1-2	TGTGCCAGCGCTCCGCCGGCGGGGAGGGGCTATGGCTACACCTTC	CASAPPAGRGYGYTF
NA	NA	TRBV19	TRBJ2-3	TGTGCCAGTAGAAGGACTTTGAACTACACAGATACGCAGTATTTT	CASRRTLNYTDTQYF
TRBD1	NA	TRBV4-1	TRBJ2-2	TGCGCCAGCAGCGAACAGGGGACCGAGAATCCCGGGGAGCTGTTTTTT	CASSEQGTENPGELFF
NA	NA	TRBV7-9	TRBJ1-2	TGTGCCAGCAGCTCGGGCAGCCTTAACTATGGCTACACCTTC	CASSSGSLNYGYTF
NA	NA	TRBV28	TRBJ1-2	TGTGCCAGCAGTCAAACAGAAATCTATGGCTACACCTTC	CASSQTEIYGYTF
NA	few	TRBV4-1	TRBJ2-1	TGCGCCAGCAGCCCGAGCTCGAGGGTAAATGAGCAGTTCTTC	CASSPSSRVNEQFF
TRBD2	few	TRBV5-1	TRBJ2-1	TGCGCCAGCAGCCCCCCGGGGCTAGCGGGTCTTGAGCAGTTCTTC	CASSPPGLAGLEQFF
NA	NA	TRBV7-2	TRBJ2-1	TGTGCCAGCAGCTTAGTGGGGCGGTCCTACAATGAGCAGTTCTTC	CASSLVGRSYNEQFF
TRBD2	few	TRBV19	TRBJ2-1	TGTGCCAGCGGACTAGCGGGGAACAATGAGCAGTTCTTC	CASGLAGNNEQFF